The rows below give T cell receptor beta chains drawn from one sample of a study of blood T cell repertoires in COVID-19. Produced via immunoSEQ multiplex PCR; TCRdb's table is partial and in-frame only. The data show a few hundred thousand clones, with around nine tenths seen just once and 5.5% to 8% held by the top ten. The sample consisted of peripheral blood. These receptors were collected from a man in his 60s who had recovered from COVID-19. The CDR3 runs from the conserved cysteine through the conserved F or W. Fields, in order: V gene, J gene, CDR3 protein.

V: TRBV19
J: TRBJ1-2
CDR3: CASSGSQGVGGYTF

V: TRBV30
J: TRBJ1-4
CDR3: CAWSGGGFGLTNEKLFF

V: TRBV29-1
J: TRBJ2-2
CDR3: CSVDQGRGQLTGELFF

V: TRBV21-1
J: TRBJ1-2
CDR3: CASSRRDRIYGYTF

V: TRBV7-6
J: TRBJ1-2
CDR3: CASSLDVGGTYGYTF

V: TRBV7-2
J: TRBJ1-2
CDR3: CASSLGQGGYGYTF

V: TRBV3-1/TRBV3-2
J: TRBJ2-1
CDR3: CASSRWDSNDNEQFF

V: TRBV10-2
J: TRBJ2-1
CDR3: CASSESRLAGELVEQFF

V: TRBV7-9
J: TRBJ1-1
CDR3: CATQGRGPEAFF

V: TRBV14
J: TRBJ1-3
CDR3: CASSQDPGQELLSSGNTIYF

V: TRBV5-8
J: TRBJ2-2
CDR3: CASSPAARSGELFF

V: TRBV27
J: TRBJ2-7
CDR3: CASSLRLAGGTVGSYEQYF

V: TRBV28
J: TRBJ1-5
CDR3: CASSQRGKGNQPQHF

V: TRBV13
J: TRBJ1-2
CDR3: CASSTSDRADYGYTF

V: TRBV3-1/TRBV3-2
J: TRBJ2-1
CDR3: CASSPGVAGGVNEQFF

V: TRBV13
J: TRBJ1-3
CDR3: CASSLDRVGKAGNTIYF

V: TRBV10-3
J: TRBJ2-3
CDR3: CAISESSSGLGTDTQYF